Each of the 24 T cell receptor beta chains below was sequenced from the same sample in a study of T cells in Graves' hyperthyroidism and ophthalmopathy (dated by TCRdb to between 2018 and 2020). Library method: multiplex PCR. Sequenced on an Illumina HiSeq 2000. The TCR beta CDR3 regions were amplified from RNA transcripts. The TCR CDR3 was subjected to a first round of RT-PCR using the HTBI primer set and the Qiagen OneStep RT-PCR kit. TCRdb's own reprocessing of the public reads used fastp at Q25 and MiXCR and kept productive beta chains. Each CDR3 protein gets just one entry, which takes the most common genes and DNA from the rows behind it. This sample comprises about 840,000 distinct CDR3 sequences, roughly 37% of them detected only once. The leading ten clones occupy over 8% of the sample. Specimen: blood. Receptors originate from a young man with Graves' hyperthyroidism.

The chain couples TRBV7-6 to TRBJ2-7; D unclear. The last part of the DNA fits TRBJ2-1 better; the J call may be wrong. CDR1 SGHVS and CDR2 FNYEAQ come from the germline V gene. The CDR3 has 12 amino acids. CDR3 protein: CASSLGEFEQFF. The CDR3 DNA reads TGTGCCAGCAGCTTAGGAGAGTTTGAGCAGTTCTTC.

The V call is TRBV19, the J call TRBJ1-5, with a possible D match to TRBD1 (6 bases). The CDR3 has 13 residues. V lost 0 bases and J 13 bases, leaving 13 bases between the germline ends. Germline assignment: CDR1 LNHDA and CDR2 SQIVND (reference sequence). The CDR3 nucleotides are TGTGCCAGTAGTATAGACGGGGGCGGCAATCAGCATTTT. Its protein product is CASSIDGGGNQHF.

The chain carries TRBV14 and TRBJ1-1, with a weak D call TRBD1 (5 bases). Germline V gives CDR1 SGHDN, CDR2 FVKESK. The CDR3 is 15 amino acids. The germline V and J ends were trimmed by 0 bases and 6 bases, with 14 bases remaining between them. The CDR3 region has the DNA TGTGCCAGCAGCCAAGAAACCGTGGGGGATTCTGAAGCTTTCTTT. It is translated as CASSQETVGDSEAFF.

V usage is TRBV2 and J usage is TRBJ2-7; D is ambiguous. Germline V gene data show CDR1 as SNHLY and CDR2 as FYNNEI. Trimming removed 5 bases at V and 3 bases at J, with 8 bases between. The CDR3 extends over 12 amino acids. Here the CDR3 DNA reads TGTGCCAGCAGTAGAACTAACTACGAGCAGTACTTC. Translated: CASSRTNYEQYF.

The chain combines TRBV7-2 with TRBJ2-5; 7 positions agree with TRBD1. Germline CDR1 reads SGHTA; CDR2 reads FQGNSA. V shed 5 bases and J 6 bases; nucleotides not matched to a gene: 6. The CDR3 extends over 13 amino acids. In nucleotides, the CDR3 is TGTGCCAGCAGCCGGGGACAGTACAAGACCCAGTACTTC. This translates into CASSRGQYKTQYF.

This clonotype was counted at least ten times. The chain is built from TRBV7-2 and TRBJ1-2; D is undetermined. CDR1 and CDR2 (germline): SGHTA, FQGNSA. V lost 4 bases and J lost 7, with 7 bases in between. This CDR3 has 11 amino acids. In nucleotides, the CDR3 is TGTGCCAGCAGCTCCGTGCGTGGCTACACCTTC. Translating gives CASSSVRGYTF.

This clonotype appeared a single time. Sequence at one end of the junction differs from germline and may be a read error. The chain links TRBV7-9 to TRBJ2-7, with D hard to call. The CDR3 has 15 amino acids. Germline CDR1 SEHNR, CDR2 FQNEAQ (reference sequence). Here the CDR3 reads CASSQDWQSSYEQYF. The CDR3 DNA sequence: TGCGCCAGCAGCCAAGATTGGCAGAGCTCCTACGAGCAGTACTTC. The variable domain in full, completed from reference TRBV7-9 and TRBJ2-7, reads DTGVSQNPRHKITKRGQNVTFRCDPISEHNRLYWYRQTLGQGPEFLTYFQNEAQLEKSRLLSDRFSAERPKGSFSTLEIQRTEQGDSAMYLCASSQDWQSSYEQYFGPGTRLTVT.

About this clonotype: The conserved phenylalanine or tryptophan normally closing the CDR3 is absent here, so this likely arose from a read error. Because the CDR3's place on the DNA is in doubt, the DNA is left out and the CDR3 is given as listed by TCRdb. The chain uses TRBV7-9 and TRBJ2-5. Including both end residues, the CDR3 is 9 amino acids long. Germline-derived CDR1 and CDR2 are SEHNR and FQNEAQ (reference sequence). The CDR3 sequence: CASSSTELS.

In this sample, this clonotype turned up many times. The chain employs TRBV7-4 and TRBJ1-1; the D gene is possibly TRBD1 (6 bases). In germline, CDR1 is SGHVT, CDR2 SQSDAQ. The V gene lost 6 bases and the J gene lost 1 base, with 12 bases spanning the gap. The CDR3 covers 14 residues. For the CDR3, the DNA is TGTGCCAGCAGACCGGCGGGGGCGAACACTGAAGCTTTCTTT. Its translation: CASRPAGANTEAFF.

This clonotype appeared many times. The chain has TRBV19 and TRBJ1-5, with D uncertain. The V end was cut by 5 bases, the J end by 7 bases, with 12 bases between. CDR1 LNHDA and CDR2 SQIVND come from the germline V gene (reference sequence). This CDR3 has 13 amino acids. The CDR3 coding sequence is TGTGCCAGTAGTCCACCGAATCTGCAGCCCCAGCATTTT. It is translated as CASSPPNLQPQHF.

This clonotype was counted at least ten times. The genes are TRBV19 and TRBJ2-7, with 10 bases matching TRBD1. With 2 bases clipped from V and 5 bases from J, the junction kept 6 bases outside the gene matches. Germline CDR1 reads LNHDA; CDR2 reads SQIVND (reference sequence). CDR3 length: 15 residues. CDR3 residues: CASSIPGTGAHEQYF. In DNA, the CDR3 is TGTGCCAGTAGTATACCCGGGACAGGGGCCCACGAGCAGTACTTC. Full variable domain (remainder filled in from reference TRBV19 and TRBJ2-7): DGGITQSPKYLFRKEGQNVTLSCEQNLNHDAMYWYRQDPGQGLRLIYYSQIVNDFQKGDIAEGYSVSREKKESFPLTVTSAQKNPTAFYLCASSIPGTGAHEQYFGPGTRLTVT.

This clonotype was counted between two and nine times. The chain has TRBV5-1 and TRBJ1-3, with D tentatively TRBD1 (5 bases). The germline gives CDR1 SGHRS, CDR2 YFSETQ. Trimming removed 4 bases from V and 3 bases from J, with 14 bases in between. The CDR3 totals 15 residues. DNA for the CDR3: TGCGCCAGCAGCGTAGCCGGGACGGATGGAAACACCATATATTTT. This translates into CASSVAGTDGNTIYF.

This clonotype was detected a few times. The chain combines TRBV20-1 with TRBJ2-2, with 12 bases fitting TRBD2. CDR1 and CDR2 (germline): DFQATT, SNEGSKA (reference sequence). This CDR3 is built from 15 residues. Trimming cost V 5 bases and J 7 bases; bases outside gene matches: 8. The CDR3 DNA reads TGCAGTGCTCCAAGACTAGCGGGAGACGTCGGGGAGCTGTTTTTT. Residues: CSAPRLAGDVGELFF.

The rearrangement uses TRBV7-2 and TRBJ2-5; D is uncertain. The CDR3 runs to 15 residues. The ends were cut back, 6 bases at V and 3 bases at J, with 17 bases in the middle. Germline assignment: CDR1 SGHTA and CDR2 FQGNSA. The DNA of the CDR3 is TGTGCCAGCAGTTACGAGTCAGCTGGGAAAGAGACCCAGTACTTC. Amino acids: CASSYESAGKETQYF.

About this clonotype itself: A much larger clone differs by one base, so this may be a read error. V usage is TRBV12-3 or TRBV12-4 and J usage is TRBJ1-2; 10 bases are a match to TRBD1. The CDR3 is 15 residues long. CDR3 DNA: TGTGCCAGCAGCACGACAGGGGGCGCGACCTATGTCTACACCTTC. It is translated as CASSTTGGATYVYTF.

V and J are TRBV6-6 and TRBJ1-2; 8 bases align to TRBD1. CDR1 is MNHNY, CDR2 SVGAGI, per germline (reference sequence). Germline trimming cut 6 bases from V and 4 bases from J; bases unmatched to any gene: 13. CDR3 size: 16 residues. The chain's CDR3 is CASSIQTGVEFYGYTF. Written as DNA, the CDR3 is TGTGCCAGCAGCATCCAGACAGGGGTTGAGTTCTATGGCTACACCTTC.

The chain uses TRBV6-1 and TRBJ1-6; 11 nucleotides line up with TRBD1. The V and J ends lost 6 bases and 10 bases, in that order; junction bases with no gene match: 5. The CDR3 has 14 residues. The germline V gene encodes CDR1 MNHNS and CDR2 SASEGT. In DNA, the CDR3 is TGTGCCAGCAGGCGGACAGGGGGCTCGTCACCCCTCCACTTT. As protein: CASRRTGGSSPLHF.

In this sample, this clonotype turned up a few times. J is TRBJ1-1 and V is TRBV12-3 or TRBV12-4, with a weak D call TRBD1 (5 bases). There are 13 residues in the CDR3. The V end was cut by 6 bases, the J end by 4 bases, with 12 bases between. The CDR3 DNA is TGTGCCAGCAGCCTCAGACAGATCACTGAAGCTTTCTTT. Amino acid sequence: CASSLRQITEAFF.

The J gene is TRBJ2-5, the V gene TRBV7-2; D may be TRBD2 (6 bases). Trimming removed 1 base from V and 1 base from J, with 10 bases in between. From germline, CDR1 is SGHTA and CDR2 FQGNSA. CDR3 length equals 15 residues. CDR3 in amino acids: CASSLVGGLQETQYF. CDR3 sequence (DNA): TGTGCCAGCAGCTTAGTGGGGGGACTCCAAGAGACCCAGTACTTC.

About this clonotype: The junction does not match germline at one end; this may be a read error. The chain is built from TRBV10-3 and TRBJ2-7, with 13 positions matching TRBD2. Germline V gives CDR1 ENHRY, CDR2 SYGVKD. The CDR3 is made up of 17 amino acids. This CDR3 reads CVISDATSGGFPYEQYF. In DNA form, the CDR3 reads TGTGTCATCAGTGACGCGACTAGCGGGGGGTTTCCCTACGAGCAGTACTTC.

V and J are TRBV5-1 and TRBJ2-2; maybe TRBD2 (6 bases). This CDR3 comprises 14 residues. The ends were cut back, 7 bases at V and 1 base at J, with 11 bases in the middle. The germline V gene has CDR1 SGHRS and CDR2 YFSETQ. The CDR3 DNA is TGCGCCAGCTGTGGGGACTTGAACACCGGGGAGCTGTTTTTT. It translates to CASCGDLNTGELFF.

This clonotype turned up a few times. This chain connects TRBV20-1 to TRBJ2-7; D assignment may be TRBD1 or TRBD2 (5 bases each). The ends were cut back, 0 bases at V and 3 bases at J, with 18 bases in the middle. The CDR3 runs 16 residues. Germline CDR1 is DFQATT and CDR2 is SNEGSKA (reference sequence). The CDR3 region is CSARDLRGSPSYEQYF. The CDR3 bases are TGCAGTGCTAGAGATCTTCGGGGCAGTCCAAGCTACGAGCAGTACTTC.

The chain links TRBV5-6 to TRBJ1-2; TRBD1 matches 9 bases. Germline CDR1 reads SGHDT; CDR2 reads YYEEEE. The CDR3 runs 15 residues. J gave up 3 bases and V 4 bases, and 7 bases lay outside the gene matches. Written as DNA, the CDR3 is TGTGCCAGCAGCCCTACAGGGGGCTTGTACTATGGCTACACCTTC. It codes for CASSPTGGLYYGYTF.

This chain uses TRBV2 with TRBJ1-1; D may be TRBD1 (6 bases). The CDR3 covers 12 residues. CDR1 SNHLY and CDR2 FYNNEI come from the germline V gene. Trimming took 4 bases from V and 10 from J, leaving 13 bases between them. The CDR3 sequence: CASSAQGTAAFF. The CDR3 DNA follows: TGTGCCAGCAGTGCCCAGGGGACGGCAGCTTTCTTT.